This TCR beta chain was profiled in a study of T cells after yellow fever vaccination. General observations from the study: Post-booster samples contained most primary-vaccination clones (more than 95% CD4, roughly 88% CD8). The appearance of a small share of clonotypes in both CD4 and CD8 compartments was observed. A weaker but faster secondary response was observed, peaking on day 5 versus 15.

On this clonotype itself: Its matching antigen is unknown.

They built TCR cDNA with 5'RACE template switching, a step that put in a universal primer site and UMIs. TCRdb processed the 5' RACE reads anew with MiXCR; each CDR3 protein has one entry. The sample lists a few hundred thousand distinct CDR3 sequences; 7.5% to 9% were seen once. The CDR3 is 14 residues long. Per the germline V gene, CDR1 is SGHDT and CDR2 is YYEEEE. The J segment lost 8 bases and the V segment lost 0 bases, leaving 3 bases of the junction unmatched. This specimen consisted of PBMCs, obtained on the day of the first yellow fever vaccination. The chain carries TRBV5-6 and TRBJ2-1, with 9 bases that match TRBD2. This receptor was identified in a man aged 18 to 30 who received the YFV17D yellow fever vaccine. DNA for the CDR3: TGTGCCAGCAGCTTGGGACTAGCGGAGGATGAGCAGTTCTTC. Amino acids: CASSLGLAEDEQFF.